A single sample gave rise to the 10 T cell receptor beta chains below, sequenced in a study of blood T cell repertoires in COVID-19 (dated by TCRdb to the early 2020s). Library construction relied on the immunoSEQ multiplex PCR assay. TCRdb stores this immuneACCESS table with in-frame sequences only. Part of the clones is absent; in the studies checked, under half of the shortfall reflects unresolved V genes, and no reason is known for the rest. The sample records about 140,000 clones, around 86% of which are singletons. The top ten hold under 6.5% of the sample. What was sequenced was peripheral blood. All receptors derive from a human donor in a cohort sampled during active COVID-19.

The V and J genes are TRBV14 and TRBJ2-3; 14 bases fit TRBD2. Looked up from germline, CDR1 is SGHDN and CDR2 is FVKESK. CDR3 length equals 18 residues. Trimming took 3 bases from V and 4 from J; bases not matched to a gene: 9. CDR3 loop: CASSHKLGLAGDSDTQYF. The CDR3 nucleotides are TGTGCCAGCAGCCATAAATTGGGACTAGCGGGAGATTCAGATACGCAGTATTTT.

CDR3 sequence (DNA): TGCAGCGTTGCCCTTCGAGAGACCCAGTACTTC. This codes for CSVALRETQYF. This sequence joins TRBV29-1 and TRBJ2-5; D gene unclear. The CDR3 spans 11 residues. Trimming took off 4 bases at V and 4 bases at J, with 7 bases between the two ends. Germline assignment: CDR1 SQVTM and CDR2 ANQGSEA. The complete variable domain, with remaining parts taken from reference TRBV29-1 and TRBJ2-5, reads SAVISQKPSRDICQRGTSLTIQCQVDSQVTMMFWYRQQPGQSLTLIATANQGSEATYESGFVIDKFPISRPNLTFSTLTVSNMSPEDSSIYLCSVALRETQYFGPGTRLLVL.

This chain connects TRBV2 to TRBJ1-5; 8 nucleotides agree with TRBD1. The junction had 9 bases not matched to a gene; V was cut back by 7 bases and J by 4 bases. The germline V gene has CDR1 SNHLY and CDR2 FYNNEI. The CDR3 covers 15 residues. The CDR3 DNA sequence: TGTGCCAGCAATAACAGGGGGAGCGGAAATCAGCCCCAGCATTTT. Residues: CASNNRGSGNQPQHF.

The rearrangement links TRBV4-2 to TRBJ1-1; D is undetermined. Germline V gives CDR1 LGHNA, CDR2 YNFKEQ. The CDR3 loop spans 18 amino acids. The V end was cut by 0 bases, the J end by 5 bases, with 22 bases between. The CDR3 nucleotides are TGTGCCAGCAGCCAAGAAAAACCGTCTTGGGAGGATACGACTGAAGCTTTCTTT. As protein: CASSQEKPSWEDTTEAFF.

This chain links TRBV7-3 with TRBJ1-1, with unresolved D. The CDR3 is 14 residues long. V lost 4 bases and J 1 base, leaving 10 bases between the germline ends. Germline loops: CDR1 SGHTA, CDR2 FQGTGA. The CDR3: CASSSVHTNTEAFF. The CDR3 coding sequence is TGTGCCAGCAGCTCAGTCCACACGAACACTGAAGCTTTCTTT.

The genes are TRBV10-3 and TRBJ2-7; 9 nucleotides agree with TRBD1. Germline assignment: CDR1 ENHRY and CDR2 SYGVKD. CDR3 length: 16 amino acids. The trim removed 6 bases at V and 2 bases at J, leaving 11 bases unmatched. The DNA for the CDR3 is TGTGCCATCAGGGCCGGGCCGGGACAGGGAACCTACGAGCAGTACTTC. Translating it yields CAIRAGPGQGTYEQYF.

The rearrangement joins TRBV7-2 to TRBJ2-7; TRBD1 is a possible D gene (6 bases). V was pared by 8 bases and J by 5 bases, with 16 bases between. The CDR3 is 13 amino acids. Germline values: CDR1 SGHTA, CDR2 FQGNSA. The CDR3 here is CASERGNRDEQYF. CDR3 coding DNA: TGTGCCAGCGAGAGGGGGAACAGGGACGAGCAGTACTTC.

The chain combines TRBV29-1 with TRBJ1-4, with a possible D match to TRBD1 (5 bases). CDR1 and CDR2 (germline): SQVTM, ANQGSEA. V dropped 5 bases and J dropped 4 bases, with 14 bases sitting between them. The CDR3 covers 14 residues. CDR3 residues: CSVQFGGNNEKLFF. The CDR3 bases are TGCAGCGTTCAGTTCGGGGGTAATAATGAAAAACTGTTTTTT.

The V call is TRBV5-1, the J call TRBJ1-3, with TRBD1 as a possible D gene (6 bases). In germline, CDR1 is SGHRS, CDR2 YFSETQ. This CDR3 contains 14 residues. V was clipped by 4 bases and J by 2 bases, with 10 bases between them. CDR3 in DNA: TGCGCCAGCAGCCAGGACAGCCCTGGAAACACCATATATTTT. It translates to CASSQDSPGNTIYF.

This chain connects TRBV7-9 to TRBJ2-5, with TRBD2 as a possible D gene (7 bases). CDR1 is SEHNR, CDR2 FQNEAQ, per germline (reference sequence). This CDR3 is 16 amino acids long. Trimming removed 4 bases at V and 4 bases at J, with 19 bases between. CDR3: CASSSYNGGRGETQYF. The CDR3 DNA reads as TGTGCCAGCAGCTCGTATAACGGGGGGCGCGGAGAGACCCAGTACTTC.